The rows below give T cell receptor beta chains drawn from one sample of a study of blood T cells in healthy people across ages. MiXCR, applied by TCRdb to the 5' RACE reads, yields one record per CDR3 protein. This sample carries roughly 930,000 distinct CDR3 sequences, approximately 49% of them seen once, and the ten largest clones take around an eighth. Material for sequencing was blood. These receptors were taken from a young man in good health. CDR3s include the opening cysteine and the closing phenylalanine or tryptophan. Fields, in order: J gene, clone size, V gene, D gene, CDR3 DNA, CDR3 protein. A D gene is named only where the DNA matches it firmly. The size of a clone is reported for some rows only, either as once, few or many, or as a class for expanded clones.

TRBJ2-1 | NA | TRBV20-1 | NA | TGCAGTGCTGGACCTCCAGGACTGCACAATGAGCAGTTCTTC | CSAGPPGLHNEQFF
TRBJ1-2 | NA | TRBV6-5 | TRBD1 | TGTGCCAGCAGTTCGCCGACAGGGAGAGAGGGCTACACCTTC | CASSSPTGREGYTF
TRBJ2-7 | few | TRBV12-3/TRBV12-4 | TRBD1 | TGTGCCAGCAGCCACACCGGGACAGGGGCCTACGAGCAGTACTTC | CASSHTGTGAYEQYF
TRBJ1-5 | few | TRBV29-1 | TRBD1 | TGCAGCCCGGACAGGGGTAGCAATCAGCCCCAGCATTTT | CSPDRGSNQPQHF
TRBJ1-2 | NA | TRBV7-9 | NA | TGTGCCAGCAGCTTAGGCTTGACGGAGAGGGGTTATGGCTACACCTTC | CASSLGLTERGYGYTF
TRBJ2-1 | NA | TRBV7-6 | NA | TGTGCCAGCAGCTTAGTCTTCGCAAAATCTGAGCAGTTCTTC | CASSLVFAKSEQFF
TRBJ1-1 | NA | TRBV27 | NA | TGTGGGGCAGGGGCTAACACTGAAGCTTTCTTT | CGAGANTEAFF
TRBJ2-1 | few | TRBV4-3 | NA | TGCGCCAGCAGCCAAGGTAATCGGGGGAGCTCCTACAATGAGCAGTTCTTC | CASSQGNRGSSYNEQFF
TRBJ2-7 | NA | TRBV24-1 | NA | TGTGCCACCAGTGATTCCGTCTTAGGCGTGCAGTACTTC | CATSDSVLGVQYF
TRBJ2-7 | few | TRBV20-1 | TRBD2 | TGCAGTGCTCCGCTAGCGGGGGTCTCCTACGAGCAGTACTTC | CSAPLAGVSYEQYF
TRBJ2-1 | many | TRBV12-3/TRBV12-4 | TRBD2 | TGTGCCAGCAGTTTCGGGTTAGCGGGGGTCACCTACAATGAGCAGTTCTTC | CASSFGLAGVTYNEQFF
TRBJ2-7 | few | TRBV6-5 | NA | TGTGCCTCGGGACCTGGGCCCTACGAGCAGTACTTC | CASGPGPYEQYF
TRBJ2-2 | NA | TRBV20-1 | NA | TGCAGTGTCCTACTAACGAATGGCCGCACCGGGGAGCTGTTTTTT | CSVLLTNGRTGELFF
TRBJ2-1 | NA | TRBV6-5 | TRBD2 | TGTGCCAGCAGTTACTCGATAGCGGGGGTAGATAATGAGCAGTTCTTC | CASSYSIAGVDNEQFF
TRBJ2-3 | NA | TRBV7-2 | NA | TGTGCCAGCAGCTCGCCGGGCCCTAGCACAGATACGCAGTATTTT | CASSSPGPSTDTQYF
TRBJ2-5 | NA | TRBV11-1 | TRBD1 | TGTGCCAGCAGCTTAGCGACAGGGGAGACCCAGTACTTC | CASSLATGETQYF
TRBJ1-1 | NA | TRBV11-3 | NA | TGTGCCAGCAGCTTAGATCATGAGACAGAGAACACTGAAGCTTTCTTT | CASSLDHETENTEAFF
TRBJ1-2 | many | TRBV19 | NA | TGTGCCAGCTCGACGAGCTTCGGGGGCTACACCTTC | CASSTSFGGYTF
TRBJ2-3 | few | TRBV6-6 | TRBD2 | TGTGCCAGCAGTCCCACCTCGTTAGCGGGGGGGCCGTCCACAGATACGCAGTATTTT | CASSPTSLAGGPSTDTQYF
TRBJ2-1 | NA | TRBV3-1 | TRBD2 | TGTGCCAGCAGCCTTAGCGGGGCCTACCAAGAGACCCAGTTCTTC | CASSLSGAYQETQFF
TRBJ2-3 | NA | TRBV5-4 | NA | TGTGCCAGCAGTTATTTAGCACAGCGGGCCCTCGCTAGCACAGATACGCAGTATTTT | CASSYLAQRALASTDTQYF
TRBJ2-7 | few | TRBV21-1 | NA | TGTGCCAGCAGCCCAAGCCGACAGGGAACGGTCTACGAGCAGTACTTC | CASSPSRQGTVYEQYF